This entry concerns a single T cell receptor beta chain. CDR1 is SGHDT and CDR2 is YYEEEE in the germline V gene. The CDR3 covers 18 residues. J gave up 2 bases and V 4 bases, and 10 bases lay outside the gene matches. The entry originates in a study of shared T cell receptors in the human thymus. TCRdb's copy holds only in-frame clones and misses some; the assay was immunoSEQ multiplex PCR. This table has 700,000 to 750,000 clones, approximately 85% appearing once. These data are also associated with another study on human thymus T cells. From that paper: Donors were healthy Finnish babies undergoing corrective operations for congenital heart defects.

V and J are TRBV5-6 and TRBJ2-3; 13 bases are a match to TRBD2. The receptor was isolated from a girl under three years old with a congenital heart defect. Sequencing was carried out using thymocytes. In DNA form, the CDR3 reads TGTGCCAGCAGCCCTGGACTAGCGGGGGAAAAGACCACAGATACGCAGTATTTT. This gives the protein CASSPGLAGEKTTDTQYF.